The clone carrying this TCR beta chain came up many times. Its antigen is unknown. TCRdb used MiXCR to reprocess the 5' RACE reads, holding one entry per CDR3 protein. Altogether approximately 300,000 distinct CDR3 sequences are present, 13% being singletons, with the ten largest covering roughly 0.5%. These data come from a study of T cells after yellow fever vaccination. Points from the study as a whole: Though it reached lower strength, the secondary response hit its peak faster, day 5 versus 15. Post-booster reappearance was seen for most primary-vaccination clones (about 96% CD4, around 91% CD8). Researchers cautioned that FACS-sorted repertoires could harbor abundant clonotypes contaminating from the bulk population.

The specimen comprised CD4+ T cells sorted from PBMCs, sampled 45 days after the yellow fever booster vaccination. The receptor was isolated from a man aged 25 to 45 who received the YFV17D yellow fever vaccine.

CDR3 in amino acids: CSASRGQPSGNYEQYF. The CDR3 DNA sequence: TGCAGCGCCTCGAGGGGCCAGCCTAGCGGGAACTACGAGCAGTACTTC. This chain connects TRBV29-1 to TRBJ2-7; 9 positions match TRBD2. The CDR3 spans 16 residues. V lost 7 bases and J lost 3; bases outside the gene matches: 16. Germline V gene lookup returns CDR1 SQVTM and CDR2 ANQGSEA.